This T cell receptor beta chain was identified during a study of spatial heterogeneity in lung cancer (dated by TCRdb to 2018 to 2020). Turning to the overall study: Beta-chain transcripts were consistently detected in greater numbers than alpha-chain transcripts, which likely reflected higher beta-chain transcript abundance. In tumor regions, TCR transcript counts showed a strong correlation with a T cell transcriptional module score from matched bulk RNA-seq. In the raw uncorrected reads, each unique combination of TCR and UMI appeared on average more than ten times. TCR alpha and beta repertoires were quantitatively compared across multiple tumor regions, matched nontumor lung and blood in non-small cell lung cancer. Nonsynonymous mutation counts, determined by whole-exome sequencing of tumor tissue, were related to TCR repertoire features. Both alpha and beta chains were TCR-sequenced in about 240 tumor regions, 64 matched nontumor lung samples and more than 50 PBMC samples obtained at surgery. What the study reported, not specific to this receptor: The count of ubiquitous expanded TCRs correlated with the count of ubiquitous nonsynonymous mutations, and the count of regional expanded TCRs correlated with the count of regional nonsynonymous mutations. Confirming at a functional level the hypothesis that regional TCRs recognize regional mutations was considered to require additional single-cell paired TCR alpha and beta sequencing. TCR-seq coverage of tumor T cells was estimated to be only 7% to 7.5% for alpha chains and more than 11% for beta chains. The tumor nonsynonymous mutation count correlated with the number of expanded alpha and beta TCRs within the tumor.

Receptor libraries were prepared by 5' RACE. Instrument on record: NextSeq 500. In the TCR library protocol, a unique molecular identifier was attached to each TCR cDNA molecule so that PCR and sequencing errors could be corrected. In the original analysis: TCR identification, UMI-based error correction and CDR3 extraction were performed with Decombinator tools. TCRs above a frequency of 2 per 1,000, corresponding to the top 1% of the tumor frequency distribution, were defined as expanded. Expanded tumor TCRs were classed as regional if statistically deemed absent (corrected P<0.05) from at least one tumor region, otherwise ubiquitous. Each repertoire was subsampled 100 times to 5,000 TCRs, after which Renyi diversity was computed with the R vegan package. CDR3 similarity networks were constructed using string-kernel similarity of amino acid triplets, with links drawn between CDR3s whose pairwise similarity was above 0.82. TCRdb trimmed the raw reads at Q25, called clones with MiXCR and kept productive beta chains. Merged by CDR3 protein, the rows form single entries marked with the most common genes and DNA. For this entry, the V and J calls and clone size follow TCRdb and not the study's own pipeline. The sample table shows approximately 15,000 distinct CDR3 sequences, and 4.7% are seen once. Together, the top ten hold 18% of the sample.

This clonotype came up many times. What this receptor recognizes is not known. Base quality data are lacking; no much larger clone is found one base away. This beta chain slipped into a library made for alpha chains as a stray read, so its size is not meaningful. The junction shows trimming of 0 bases on V and 5 bases on J, and the gene matches do not reach 9 bases of it. Reading the germline V gene gives CDR1 LGHNA and CDR2 YNFKEQ. The CDR3 runs 17 amino acids, cysteine and phenylalanine included. The kept DNA is CDR3 alone, 51 bases in frame from the first base. The intended sense of this specimen's time point label: sample taken at primary tumor resection. Donors were around 69 patients with early-stage, untreated non-small cell lung cancer from the lung TRACERx cohort. Without any cell sorting, TCR sequencing was performed on whole RNA extracted either from tumor and nontumor lung tissue or from cryopreserved PBMC samples. A patient was chosen for TCR sequencing only when enough RNA was available from at least two tumor regions. A lung pathologist reviewed the tumor and adjacent nontumor lung specimens before the specimens were selected.

The material was lung tumor tissue, obtained at surgery. The receptor chain draws on TRBV4-2 and TRBJ2-3; 9 junctional bases match TRBD2. The clonotype comes from a female donor with early-stage non-small cell lung cancer. The DNA reads as follows: TGTGCCAGCAGCCAAGATTGGGCTAGCGGGGCCGTAGATACGCAGTATTTT. Protein translation: CASSQDWASGAVDTQYF.